These T cell receptor beta chains were read from a single sample in a study of CD8+CD57+ T cells in acquired aplastic anemia. Each CDR3 protein gets one entry after TCRdb re-called the reads with MiXCR. The sample records around 430,000 distinct CDR3 sequences, more than 25% being singletons. The sequenced material came from sorted CD4+, CD8+, or CD8+CD57+ T cells (not recorded which) from PBMCs. The receptors originated from a human donor with aplastic anemia. Each CDR3 is given without its conserved first and last residue. The size of a clone is reported for some rows only, either as once, few or many, or as a class for expanded clones.

>TRBV6-5|many|TRBJ1-2
ASSYATVRSNYGYT
>TRBV6-1|-|TRBJ1-2
ASSPAGTTYYGYT
>TRBV2|-|TRBJ2-7
ASSLSWSGAGRSYEQY
>TRBV7-2|-|TRBJ2-5
ASSQGVREETQY
>TRBV25-1|-|TRBJ2-7
ASSEGQLSYEQY
>TRBV20-1|few|TRBJ2-2
SASRQTGELF
>TRBV19|-|TRBJ1-2
ARSVSLYGYT
>TRBV19|many|TRBJ2-7
ASIGQGYSEQY
>TRBV29-1|few|TRBJ2-2
SVELGTGGNTGELF
>TRBV29-1|-|TRBJ1-2
SSTGRGSYGYT
>TRBV6-5|many|TRBJ1-6
ASSTKKRGWDSPLH
>TRBV6-5|few|TRBJ2-5
ASSYSSPSEGTQY
>TRBV28|-|TRBJ1-6
ASSLGQQGLGSPLH
>TRBV2|many|TRBJ2-5
ASSTVMAGETQY
>TRBV7-2|many|TRBJ2-5
ASSFLAGGTETQY
>TRBV6-5|-|TRBJ2-7
ASSYSQGISYEQY
>TRBV30|few|TRBJ1-3
AWADGSTGGNTIY
>TRBV2|many|TRBJ1-2
ASSVSGQANYGYT
>TRBV5-6|few|TRBJ2-1
ASSLSQGGDYNEQF
>TRBV19|many|TRBJ1-1
ASRTGVGEAF
>TRBV5-6|few|TRBJ2-7
ASSLYGSDYEQY
>TRBV7-7|few|TRBJ2-1
ASSSTPGSEQF
>TRBV30|few|TRBJ2-7
AWSRGGEQY
>TRBV20-1|-|TRBJ2-1
SAPRTGEGHEQF
>TRBV5-1|few|TRBJ1-1
ASSSRVGNTEAF
>TRBV7-6|-|TRBJ2-1
ASSLDTSGSL
>TRBV7-9|few|TRBJ2-3
ASSLSPGSAQY
>TRBV20-1|many|TRBJ1-2
SARGDGYT
>TRBV7-7|many|TRBJ2-5
ASSKGRQGTETQY
>TRBV10-2|many|TRBJ1-2
ASSNTGIGSYT
>TRBV19|many|TRBJ1-5
ASQKHSNQPQH
>TRBV19|many|TRBJ1-3
ATQDRGSGNTIY
>TRBV4-1|many|TRBJ2-7
ASSRPGGRIYEQY
>TRBV7-3|once|TRBJ1-1
ADEPRGNTEAF
>TRBV11-2|few|TRBJ2-5
ASSFDGRYQETQY
>TRBV25-1|-|TRBJ2-7
ASSSTSGGSYEQY
>TRBV28|-|TRBJ2-3
ASSFFGGRDTQY
>TRBV25-1|-|TRBJ1-5
ASRAGEGDQPQH
>TRBV3-1|-|TRBJ2-2
ASSQATGELF
>TRBV9|many|TRBJ1-2
ASSTGDTSNYGYT
>TRBV5-1|-|TRBJ2-1
ASSLDGRASDEQF
>TRBV2|many|TRBJ2-3
ASKRDGPYTQY
>TRBV25-1|many|TRBJ2-2
ASSDLAANTGELF
>TRBV19|many|TRBJ1-5
ASSQTDNQPQH
>TRBV5-8|-|TRBJ1-1
ASSVGQFSEAF
>TRBV6-2/TRBV6-3|-|TRBJ1-2
ASSYSMHGTGHT
>TRBV9|few|TRBJ2-1
ASSVGEQF